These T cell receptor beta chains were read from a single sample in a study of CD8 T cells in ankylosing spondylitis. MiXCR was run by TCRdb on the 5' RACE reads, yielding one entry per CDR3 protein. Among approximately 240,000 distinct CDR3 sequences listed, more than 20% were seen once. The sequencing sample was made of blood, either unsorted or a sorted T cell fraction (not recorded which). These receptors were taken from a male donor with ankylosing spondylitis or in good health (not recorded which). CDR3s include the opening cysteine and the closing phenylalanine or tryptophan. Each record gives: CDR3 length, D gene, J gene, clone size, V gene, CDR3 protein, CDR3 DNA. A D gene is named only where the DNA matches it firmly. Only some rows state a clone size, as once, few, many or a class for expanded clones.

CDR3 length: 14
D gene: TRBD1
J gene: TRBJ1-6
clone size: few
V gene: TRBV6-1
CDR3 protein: CASSDRVVKSPLHF
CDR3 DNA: TGTGCCAGCAGCGACAGGGTTGTCAAATCACCCCTCCACTTT

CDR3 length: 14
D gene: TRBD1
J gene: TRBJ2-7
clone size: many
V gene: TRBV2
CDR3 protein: CASAPTGKDYEQYF
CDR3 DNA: TGTGCCAGCGCCCCGACAGGGAAAGACTACGAGCAGTACTTC

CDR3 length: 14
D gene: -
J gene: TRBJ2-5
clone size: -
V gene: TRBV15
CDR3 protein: CATSRGHLQETQYF
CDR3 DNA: TGTGCCACCAGCAGGGGACATCTACAAGAGACCCAGTACTTC

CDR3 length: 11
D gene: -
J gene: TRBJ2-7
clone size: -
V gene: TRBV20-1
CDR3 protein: CSARDPPEQYF
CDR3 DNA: TGCAGTGCTAGAGATCCCCCGGAGCAGTACTTC

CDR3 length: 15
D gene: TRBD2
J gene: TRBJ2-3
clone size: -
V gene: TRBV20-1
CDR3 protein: CCARDELGLKDTQYF
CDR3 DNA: TGCTGTGCTAGAGATGAGCTGGGACTAAAAGATACGCAGTATTTT

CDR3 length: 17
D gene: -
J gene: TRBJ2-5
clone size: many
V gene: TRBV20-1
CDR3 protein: CSARLYGSSAYQETQYF
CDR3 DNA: TGCAGTGCTAGGCTTTATGGTAGCAGCGCTTACCAAGAGACCCAGTACTTC

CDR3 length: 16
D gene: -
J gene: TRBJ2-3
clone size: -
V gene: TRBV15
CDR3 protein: CATSRGGPGGTDTQYF
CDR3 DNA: TGTGCCACCAGCAGAGGTGGGCCAGGAGGCACAGATACGCAGTATTTT

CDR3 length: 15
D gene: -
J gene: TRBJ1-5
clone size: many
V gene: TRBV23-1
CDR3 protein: CASSDTQPGNQPQHF
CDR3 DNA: TGCGCCAGCAGCGACACTCAACCTGGCAATCAGCCCCAGCATTTT

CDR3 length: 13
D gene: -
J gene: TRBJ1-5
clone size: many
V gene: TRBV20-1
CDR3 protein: CSAARGADQPQHF
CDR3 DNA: TGCAGTGCCGCGAGGGGGGCCGATCAGCCCCAGCATTTT

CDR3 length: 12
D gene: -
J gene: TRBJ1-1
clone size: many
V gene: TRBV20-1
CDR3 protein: CSARNRYTEAFF
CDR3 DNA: TGCAGTGCTAGAAATAGGTACACTGAAGCTTTCTTT

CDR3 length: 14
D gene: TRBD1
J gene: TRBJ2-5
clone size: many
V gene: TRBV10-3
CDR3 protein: CAISTGTGQETQYF
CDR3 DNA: TGTGCCATCAGTACCGGGACAGGCCAAGAGACCCAGTACTTC

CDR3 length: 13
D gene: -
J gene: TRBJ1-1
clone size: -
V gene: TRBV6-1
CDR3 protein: CASSSGELREAFF
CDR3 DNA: TGTGCCAGCAGTAGCGGGGAGCTTCGAGAAGCTTTCTTT

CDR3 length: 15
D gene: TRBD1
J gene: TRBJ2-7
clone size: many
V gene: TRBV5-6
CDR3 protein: CASSSGQGIIYEQYF
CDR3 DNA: TGTGCCAGCAGCTCCGGACAGGGGATAATCTACGAGCAGTACTTC

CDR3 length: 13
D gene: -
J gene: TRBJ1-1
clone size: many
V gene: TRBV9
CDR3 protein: CASSVEGGTEAFF
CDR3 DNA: TGTGCCAGCAGCGTAGAAGGGGGCACTGAAGCTTTCTTT

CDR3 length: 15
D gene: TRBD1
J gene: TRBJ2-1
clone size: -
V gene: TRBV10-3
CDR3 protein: CAIRAPGQAYNEQFF
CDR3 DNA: TGTGCCATCAGGGCCCCGGGACAGGCCTACAATGAGCAGTTCTTC

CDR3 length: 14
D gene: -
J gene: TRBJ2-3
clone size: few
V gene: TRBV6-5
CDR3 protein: CASSYFGSADTQYF
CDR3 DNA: TGTGCCAGCAGTTACTTCGGGTCGGCAGATACGCAGTATTTT

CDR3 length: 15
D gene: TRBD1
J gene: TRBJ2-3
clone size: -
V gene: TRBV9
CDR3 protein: CASSRWTGRRDTQYF
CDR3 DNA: TGTGCCAGCAGCAGATGGACAGGGAGGAGGGATACGCAGTATTTT

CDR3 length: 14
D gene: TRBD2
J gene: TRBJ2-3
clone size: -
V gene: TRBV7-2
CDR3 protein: CASSLTGGRDTQYF
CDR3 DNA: TGTGCCAGCAGCTTAACGGGGGGGCGCGATACGCAGTATTTT

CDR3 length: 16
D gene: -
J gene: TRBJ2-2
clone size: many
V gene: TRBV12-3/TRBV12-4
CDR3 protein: CASSFSRGDNTGELFF
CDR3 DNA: TGTGCCAGCAGTTTCTCGAGGGGAGACAACACCGGGGAGCTGTTTTTT

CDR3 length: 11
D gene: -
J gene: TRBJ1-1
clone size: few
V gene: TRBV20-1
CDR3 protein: CSPKEGAEAFF
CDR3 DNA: TGCAGCCCCAAGGAGGGAGCTGAAGCTTTCTTT

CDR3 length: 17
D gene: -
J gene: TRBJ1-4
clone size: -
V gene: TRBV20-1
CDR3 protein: CRIGRQGLEPTNEKLFF
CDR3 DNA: TGCAGGATCGGGCGGCAGGGCTTGGAGCCAACTAATGAAAAACTGTTTTTT

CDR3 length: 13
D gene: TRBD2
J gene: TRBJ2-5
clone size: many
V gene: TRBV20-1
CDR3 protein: CSYLASGEETQYF
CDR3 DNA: TGCAGTTACTTGGCTAGCGGGGAAGAGACCCAGTACTTC

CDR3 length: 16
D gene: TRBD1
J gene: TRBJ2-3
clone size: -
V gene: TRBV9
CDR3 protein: CASSTGQGANSDTQYF
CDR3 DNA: TGTGCCAGCAGTACCGGACAGGGGGCGAATTCGGATACGCAGTATTTT

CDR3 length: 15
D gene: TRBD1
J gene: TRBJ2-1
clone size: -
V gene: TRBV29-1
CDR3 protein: CSVEDIGTGGNEQFF
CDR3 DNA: TGCAGCGTTGAAGATATCGGGACAGGGGGCAATGAGCAGTTCTTC

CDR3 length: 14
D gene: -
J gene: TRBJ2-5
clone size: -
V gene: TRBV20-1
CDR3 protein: CSARPLGFQETQYF
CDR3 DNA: TGCAGTGCTAGACCCCTTGGGTTCCAAGAGACCCAGTACTTC

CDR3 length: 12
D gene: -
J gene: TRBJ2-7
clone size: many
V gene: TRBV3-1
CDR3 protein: CASSQGQDEQYF
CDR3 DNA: TGTGCCAGCAGCCAAGGGCAGGACGAGCAGTACTTC

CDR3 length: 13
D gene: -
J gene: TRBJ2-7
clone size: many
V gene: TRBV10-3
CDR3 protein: CAISESREDEQYF
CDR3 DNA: TGTGCCATCAGTGAGTCGAGAGAAGACGAGCAGTACTTC

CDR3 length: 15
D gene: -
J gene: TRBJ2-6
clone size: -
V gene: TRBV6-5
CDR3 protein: CASSYDSSGANVLTF
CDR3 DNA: TGTGCCAGCAGTTATGACAGCTCTGGGGCCAACGTCCTGACTTTC

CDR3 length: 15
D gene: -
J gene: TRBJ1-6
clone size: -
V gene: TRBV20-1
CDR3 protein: CSARSGTKDNSPLHF
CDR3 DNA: TGCAGTGCTAGAAGCGGGACAAAGGATAATTCACCCCTCCACTTT

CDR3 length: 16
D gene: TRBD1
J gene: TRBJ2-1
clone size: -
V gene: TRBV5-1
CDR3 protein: CASSLQTGGYYNEQFF
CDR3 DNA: TGCGCCAGCAGCTTGCAGACAGGGGGTTACTACAATGAGCAGTTCTTC

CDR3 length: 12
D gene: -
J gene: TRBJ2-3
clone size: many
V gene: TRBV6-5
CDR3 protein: CASSVGGDTQYF
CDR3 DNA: TGTGCCAGCAGTGTAGGGGGAGATACGCAGTATTTT

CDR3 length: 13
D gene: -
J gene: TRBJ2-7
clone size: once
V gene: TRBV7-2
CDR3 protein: CASSLAGNHEQYF
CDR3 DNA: TGTGCCAGCAGCTTAGCCGGGAACCACGAGCAGTACTTC

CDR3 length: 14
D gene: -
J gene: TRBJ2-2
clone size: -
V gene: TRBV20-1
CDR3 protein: CSAPQPLQPGELFF
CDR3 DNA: TGCAGTGCCCCCCAGCCTCTCCAGCCCGGGGAGCTGTTTTTT

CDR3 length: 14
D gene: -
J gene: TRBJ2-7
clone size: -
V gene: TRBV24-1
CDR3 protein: CATSDHHRDSEQYF
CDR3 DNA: TGTGCCACCAGTGATCACCACAGGGATAGCGAGCAGTACTTC

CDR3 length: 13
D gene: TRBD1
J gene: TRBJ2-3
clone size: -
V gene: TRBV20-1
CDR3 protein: CSAPDRGVDTQYF
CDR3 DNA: TGCAGTGCTCCTGACAGGGGGGTAGATACGCAGTATTTT

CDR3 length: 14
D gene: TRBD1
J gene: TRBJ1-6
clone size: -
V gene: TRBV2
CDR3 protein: CASSGQGRNSPLHF
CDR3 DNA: TGTGCCAGCAGTGGACAGGGACGGAATTCACCCCTCCACTTT

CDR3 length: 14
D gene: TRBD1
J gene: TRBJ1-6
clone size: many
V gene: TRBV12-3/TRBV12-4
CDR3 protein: CASTETGFNSPLHF
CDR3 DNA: TGTGCCAGCACCGAGACAGGGTTTAATTCACCCCTCCACTTT

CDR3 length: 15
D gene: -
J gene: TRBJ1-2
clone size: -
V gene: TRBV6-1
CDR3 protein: CASSDEGEADYGYTF
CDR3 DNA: TGTGCCAGCAGTGACGAAGGAGAGGCGGACTATGGCTACACCTTC

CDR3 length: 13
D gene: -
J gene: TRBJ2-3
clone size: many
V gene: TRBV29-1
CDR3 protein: CSTRAAGGDTQYF
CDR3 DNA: TGCAGCACAAGGGCGGCCGGCGGGGATACGCAGTATTTT

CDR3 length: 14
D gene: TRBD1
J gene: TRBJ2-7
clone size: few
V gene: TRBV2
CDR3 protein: CASRPGQSSYEQYF
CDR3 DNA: TGTGCCAGCAGGCCGGGACAGAGCTCCTACGAGCAGTACTTC

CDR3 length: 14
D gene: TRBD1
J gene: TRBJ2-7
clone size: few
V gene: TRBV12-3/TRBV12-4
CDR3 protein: CASSRSGTDSEQYF
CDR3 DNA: TGTGCCAGCAGCCGATCCGGGACAGATTCCGAGCAGTACTTC

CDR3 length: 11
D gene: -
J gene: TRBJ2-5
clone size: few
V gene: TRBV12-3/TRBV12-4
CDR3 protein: CASSSTQTQYF
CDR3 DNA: TGTGCCAGCAGTTCGACCCAGACCCAGTACTTC

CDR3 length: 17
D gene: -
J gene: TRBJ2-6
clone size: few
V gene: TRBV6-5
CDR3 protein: CASSYPQTVSGANVLTF
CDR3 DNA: TGTGCCAGCAGTTACCCCCAGACAGTCTCTGGGGCCAACGTCCTGACTTTC

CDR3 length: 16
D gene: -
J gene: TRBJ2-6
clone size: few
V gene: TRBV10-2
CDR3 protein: CASSEGRVGGANVLTF
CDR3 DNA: TGCGCCAGCAGTGAGGGCAGGGTCGGTGGGGCCAACGTCCTGACTTTC

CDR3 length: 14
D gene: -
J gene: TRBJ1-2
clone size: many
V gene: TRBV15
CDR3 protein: CATSRGGTEYGYTF
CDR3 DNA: TGTGCCACCAGCAGGGGTGGGACCGAATATGGCTACACCTTC

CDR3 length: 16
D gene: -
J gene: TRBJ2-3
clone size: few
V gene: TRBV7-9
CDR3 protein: CASSLGLRGLTDTQYF
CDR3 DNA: TGTGCCAGCAGCTTAGGTCTCCGCGGCCTCACAGATACGCAGTATTTT

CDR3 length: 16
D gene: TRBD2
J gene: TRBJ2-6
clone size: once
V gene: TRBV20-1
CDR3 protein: CSALGRGGSGANVLTF
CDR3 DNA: TGCAGTGCTCTCGGTCGGGGGGGCTCTGGGGCCAACGTCCTGACTTTC

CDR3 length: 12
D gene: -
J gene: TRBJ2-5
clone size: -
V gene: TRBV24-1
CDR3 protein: CATSYGEETQYF
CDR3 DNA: TGTGCCACCAGTTACGGTGAAGAGACCCAGTACTTC

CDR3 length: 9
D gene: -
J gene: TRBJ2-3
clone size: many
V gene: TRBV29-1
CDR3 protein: CSVGDTQYF
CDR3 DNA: TGCAGCGTTGGGGATACGCAGTATTTT

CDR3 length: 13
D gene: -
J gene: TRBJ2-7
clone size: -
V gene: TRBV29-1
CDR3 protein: CSVERQGGYEQYF
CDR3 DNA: TGCAGCGTTGAAAGGCAGGGGGGCTACGAGCAGTACTTC

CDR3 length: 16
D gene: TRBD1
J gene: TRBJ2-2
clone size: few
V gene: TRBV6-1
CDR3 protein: CASSLWTGGAPGELFF
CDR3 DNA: TGTGCCAGCAGCCTATGGACAGGGGGCGCCCCCGGGGAGCTGTTTTTT

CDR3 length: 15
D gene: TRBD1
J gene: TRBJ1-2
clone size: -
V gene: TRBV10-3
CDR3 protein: CAISEGQERNYGYTF
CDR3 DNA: TGTGCCATCAGTGAGGGACAGGAGCGAAACTATGGCTACACCTTC

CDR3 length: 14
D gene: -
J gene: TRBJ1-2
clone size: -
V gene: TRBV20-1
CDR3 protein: CSAHTQAAADGYTF
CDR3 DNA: TGCAGTGCCCATACACAGGCCGCCGCAGATGGCTACACCTTC

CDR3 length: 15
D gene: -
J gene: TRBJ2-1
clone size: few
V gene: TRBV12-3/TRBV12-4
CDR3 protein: CASSPRGAAHNEQFF
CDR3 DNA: TGTGCCAGCAGTCCCCGGGGGGCCGCTCACAATGAGCAGTTCTTC

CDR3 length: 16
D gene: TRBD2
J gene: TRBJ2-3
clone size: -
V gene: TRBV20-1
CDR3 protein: CSARDQTSGGTDTQYF
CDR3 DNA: TGCAGTGCTAGAGATCAGACTAGCGGGGGGACAGATACGCAGTATTTT

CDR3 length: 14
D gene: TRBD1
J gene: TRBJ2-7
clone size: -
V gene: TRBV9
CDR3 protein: CASSPQDRGNEQYF
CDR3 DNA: TGTGCCAGCAGCCCCCAGGACAGGGGCAACGAGCAGTACTTC

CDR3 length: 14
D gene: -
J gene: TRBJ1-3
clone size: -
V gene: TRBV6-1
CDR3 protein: CASGSRRAGNTIYF
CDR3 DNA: TGTGCCAGCGGGTCACGCCGGGCAGGAAACACCATATATTTT

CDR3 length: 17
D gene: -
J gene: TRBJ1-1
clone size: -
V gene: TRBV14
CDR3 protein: CASSRRQVLGWSTEAFF
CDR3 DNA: TGTGCCAGCAGCCGAAGACAGGTACTAGGGTGGAGCACTGAAGCTTTCTTT

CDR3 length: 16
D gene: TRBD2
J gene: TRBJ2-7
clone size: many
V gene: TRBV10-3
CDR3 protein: CAISGTSGDPSYEQYF
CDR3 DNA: TGTGCCATCAGCGGGACTAGCGGGGACCCCTCCTACGAGCAGTACTTC

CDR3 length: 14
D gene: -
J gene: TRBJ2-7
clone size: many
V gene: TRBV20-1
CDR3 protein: CSARLPSVGYEQYF
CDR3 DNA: TGCAGTGCTAGGCTGCCTTCCGTGGGGTACGAGCAGTACTTC